This TCR beta chain was sequenced for a study of Ad26.COV2.S vaccination and SARS-CoV-2 variants. CDR3 length: 13 amino acids. Germline V lookup: CDR1 SGHNT, CDR2 YENEEA. Trimming left V 4 bases short and J 7 bases short, with 13 bases between. Sequencing used immunoSEQ multiplex PCR; TCRdb keeps in-frame clones, though not all of them. This table holds 350,000 to 550,000 clones, roughly nine tenths found once. Treatment described: about 20 received Ad26.COV2.S at low or high dose, single or two shots; 5 received placebo; per-sample allocation not given. The samples date from day 63 after the first vaccine or placebo injection.

This specimen consisted of peripheral blood, obtained in a trial of Ad26.COV2.S vaccine versus placebo. This rearrangement joins TRBV11-3 to TRBJ1-2; D remains unclear. This clonotype was obtained from a person aged 18 to 65 who received the Ad26.COV2.S COVID-19 vaccine or a placebo. CDR3 residues: CASSSLRVRGYTF. The DNA for the CDR3 is TGTGCCAGCAGCTCCTTAAGGGTGCGTGGCTACACCTTC.